This TCR beta chain was documented in a study of early T cells in non-severe SARS-CoV-2 infection. For the study at large: Bulk RNA from unsorted whole blood was sequenced; chains were unpaired.

There are 16 residues in the CDR3. The V end lost 2 bases, the J end lost 2 bases, and 16 bases lay between the germline ends. From germline, CDR1 is SGHRS and CDR2 YFSETQ. The protocol attached unique molecular identifiers to individual cDNA molecules. TCRdb independently ran MiXCR on the 5' RACE reads; one entry per CDR3 protein. The sample yields approximately 49,000 distinct CDR3 sequences, approximately 10% seen once. The material sequenced was whole blood. This TCR came from an adult who was a healthcare worker with PCR-confirmed SARS-CoV-2 infection or an uninfected control (not recorded which). The chain recombines TRBV5-1 with TRBJ2-5; TRBD1 is a possible D gene (5 bases). The chain's CDR3 is CASSLGPNRKQETQYF. Here the CDR3 DNA reads TGCGCCAGCAGCTTAGGACCGAACAGGAAACAAGAGACCCAGTACTTC.